Shown below are 2 T cell receptor beta chains from a single sample sequenced in a study of blood T cell repertoires in COVID-19. The repertoire was sequenced with immunoSEQ multiplex PCR; TCRdb's copy has only in-frame clones and lacks some. The table records more than 85,000 clones, about 91% of them present only once. Sequenced input: peripheral blood. These receptors were taken from a man aged 45-65 years with COVID-19, enrolled during active disease.

The V gene is TRBV6-2 or TRBV6-3, the J gene TRBJ2-4, with no clear D. The CDR3 length is 15 residues. Germline assignment: CDR1 MNHEY and CDR2 SVGEGT. Trimming removed 1 base from V and 1 base from J, with 8 bases in between. CDR3 loop: CASSYFGLAKNIQYF. CDR3 coding DNA: TGTGCCAGCAGTTACTTTGGGCTCGCCAAAAACATTCAGTACTTC.

This clone was observed a single time. The chain combines TRBV6-4 with TRBJ2-1, with 10 positions matching TRBD2. Germline-derived CDR1 and CDR2 are MRHNA and SNTAGT. The J segment lost 6 bases and the V segment lost 2 bases, leaving 1 base of the junction unmatched. This CDR3 contains 14 residues. The chain's CDR3 is CASSDSGGANEQFF. The CDR3 DNA is TGTGCCAGCAGTGACAGCGGGGGGGCCAATGAGCAGTTCTTC.